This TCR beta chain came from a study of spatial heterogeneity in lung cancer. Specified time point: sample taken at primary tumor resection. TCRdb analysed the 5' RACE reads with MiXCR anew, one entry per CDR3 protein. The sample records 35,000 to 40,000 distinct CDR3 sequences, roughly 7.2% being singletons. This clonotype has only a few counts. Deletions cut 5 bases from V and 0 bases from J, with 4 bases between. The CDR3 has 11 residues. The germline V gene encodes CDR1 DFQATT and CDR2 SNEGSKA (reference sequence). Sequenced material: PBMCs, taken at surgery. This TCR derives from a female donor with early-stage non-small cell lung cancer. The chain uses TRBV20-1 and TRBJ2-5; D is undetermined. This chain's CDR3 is CSAQNQETQYF. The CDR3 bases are TGCAGTGCTCAAAACCAAGAGACCCAGTACTTC.